What follows are 5 T cell receptor beta chains derived from one specimen sequenced in a study. TCRdb analysed the RT-PCR reads with MiXCR anew, one entry per CDR3 protein. The table includes 550,000 to 750,000 distinct CDR3 sequences, 11% to 15% detected once. The specimen sequenced was memory CD4+ T cells from blood. All receptors come from a female donor in good health, serving as a healthy control.

V and J are TRBV15 and TRBJ2-7; the match to TRBD2 covers 13 bases. The CDR3 consists of 15 residues. Germline CDR1 LNHNV, CDR2 YYDKDF (reference sequence). V gave up 2 bases and J gave up 6 bases; unmatched junction bases: 4. The CDR3 region has the DNA TGTGCCACCAGCAGACGGACTAGCGGGAGTGGCGAGCAGTACTTC. Amino acid sequence: CATSRRTSGSGEQYF.

This clonotype was counted a few times. The J gene is TRBJ2-1, the V gene TRBV7-2; maybe TRBD2 (6 bases). The germline V gene has CDR1 SGHTA and CDR2 FQGNSA. The CDR3 totals 14 residues. V gave up 5 bases and J gave up 7 bases, with 15 bases separating them. CDR3 amino acids: CASSPGLTGNEQFF. The CDR3 nucleotides read TGTGCCAGCAGCCCAGGACTAACGGGTAATGAGCAGTTCTTC.

This clonotype has a count of ten or more. The chain uses TRBV6-1 and TRBJ1-2; a possible D gene is TRBD1 (6 bases). V shed 6 bases and J shed 4 bases, with 12 bases lying between them. The CDR3 has 13 amino acids. Germline CDR1 MNHNS, CDR2 SASEGT. The CDR3 spells CASSPDRIYGYTF. The CDR3 region has the DNA TGTGCCAGCAGCCCAGACAGGATCTATGGCTACACCTTC.

The V call is TRBV28, the J call TRBJ1-2, with TRBD1 matching 9 bases. With 3 bases clipped from V and 2 bases from J, the junction kept 4 bases outside the gene matches. This CDR3 spans 15 amino acids. Germline values: CDR1 MDHEN, CDR2 SYDVKM. DNA of the CDR3: TGTGCCAGCAGTTTTCATACAGGGGGCAACTATGGCTACACCTTC. It yields the protein CASSFHTGGNYGYTF.

The chain uses TRBV7-6 and TRBJ2-1, with a tentative D call TRBD1 (7 bases). CDR3 length: 15 amino acids. Deletions cut 2 bases from V and 9 bases from J, with 17 bases between. CDR1 SGHVS and CDR2 FNYEAQ come from the germline V gene. In DNA form, the CDR3 reads TGTGCCAGCAGCTTAAGGAGGGGGCCTTCTAGTGAGCAGTTCTTC. Translation gives CASSLRRGPSSEQFF.